This T cell receptor (beta chain) was observed in a study of CD8 T cells in ankylosing spondylitis. The CDR3 consists of 15 residues. Trimming cost V 0 bases and J 10 bases; bases outside gene matches: 11. Germline CDR1 is ENHRY and CDR2 is SYGVKD. This clonotype was seen more than once but under ten times. Libraries for TCR beta were made by quantitative 5'-RACE with molecular barcodes. MiXCR, applied by TCRdb to the 5' RACE reads, yields one record per CDR3 protein. Here the sample spans under 250,000 distinct CDR3 sequences, roughly a tenth being singletons. The chain is built from TRBV10-3 and TRBJ1-1; TRBD1 aligns across 7 bases. The receptor's source is a male donor with ankylosing spondylitis or in good health (not recorded which). Sample: blood, either unsorted or a sorted T cell fraction (not recorded which). CDR3 DNA: TGTGCCATCAGTGAGTCGGAAACACAGGGGCTCGGAGCTTTCTTT. Its translation: CAISESETQGLGAFF.